This passage covers 32 T cell receptor beta chains from one sample sequenced in a study of identical twins. TCRdb independently ran MiXCR on the 5' RACE reads; one entry per CDR3 protein. The sample carries 1.5 million to 2 million distinct CDR3 sequences, about 31% recorded once. The sample was cord blood. These receptors came from a newborn girl in good health.

This clonotype has just a few counts. V gene TRBV20-1 combines with J gene TRBJ2-1; weak D call: TRBD2 (7 bases). V dropped 3 bases and J dropped 8 bases, with 26 bases sitting between them. Per the germline V gene, CDR1 is DFQATT and CDR2 is SNEGSKA (reference sequence). The CDR3 totals 17 residues. CDR3 nucleotide sequence: TGCAGTGCTAGTCTCTCTTTCCCCGGGGGGCCTGGGCATGAGCAGTTCTTC. This codes for CSASLSFPGGPGHEQFF.

Turning to this clonotype: A much larger clone sits a single nucleotide away, making a read error possible. J is TRBJ2-7 and V is TRBV29-1; D is possibly TRBD1 or TRBD2 (5 bases each). V lost 4 bases and J lost 7, with 17 bases in between. Germline V gives CDR1 SQVTM, CDR2 ANQGSEA. CDR3 length: 13 amino acids. DNA of the CDR3: TGCAGCGTTGGGGACGGATCCTACAATGAGCAGTACTTC. Translated: CSVGDGSYNEQYF.

The rearrangement joins TRBV12-5 to TRBJ2-3; TRBD1 matches 11 bases. V was pared by 7 bases and J by 3 bases, with 9 bases of the junction left unmatched. This CDR3 comprises 16 residues. Looked up from germline, CDR1 is LGHNT and CDR2 is FRNRAP. This chain's CDR3 is CASAPGTGGRTDTQYF. DNA for the CDR3: TGTGCTAGTGCCCCCGGGACAGGGGGTAGGACAGATACGCAGTATTTT.

This clonotype was seen just once. The rearrangement joins TRBV27 to TRBJ2-7; possible D gene TRBD2, 6 bases. The DNA end is a closer match to TRBJ2-5, so the J assignment may be wrong. This CDR3 contains 14 residues. Germline V gene data show CDR1 as MNHEY and CDR2 as SMNVEV (reference sequence). The CDR3 DNA reads TGTGCCAGCAGTCCACTAGCTTGGGTAGAGACCCAGTACTTC. Translating it yields CASSPLAWVETQYF.

The chain is built from TRBV20-1 and TRBJ1-1; 7 nucleotides match TRBD1. The germline V gene encodes CDR1 DFQATT and CDR2 SNEGSKA (reference sequence). The CDR3 has 13 residues. In nucleotides, the CDR3 is TGCAGCACCCAGAGACAGGGCTCCTTTGAAGCTTTCTTT. Its translation is CSTQRQGSFEAFF.

This clonotype has more than one count but fewer than ten. The chain couples TRBV20-1 to TRBJ2-1; TRBD2 matches 8 bases. The CDR3 consists of 16 residues. J gave up 2 bases and V 6 bases, and 12 bases lay outside the gene matches. Germline V gene lookup returns CDR1 DFQATT and CDR2 SNEGSKA (reference sequence). The CDR3 region has the DNA TGCAGTGCGCCCAGCACCAGCGGGAGAGCCTACAATGAGCAGTTCTTC. It is translated as CSAPSTSGRAYNEQFF.

The V gene is TRBV2, the J gene TRBJ2-3, with D perhaps matching TRBD1 or TRBD2 (6 bases each). Germline V gene sequence: CDR1 SNHLY, CDR2 FYNNEI. This CDR3 is built from 14 residues. The V and J ends lost 8 bases and 4 bases respectively, with 16 bases between them. The CDR3 here is CASVCRGPSDTQYF. In DNA, the CDR3 is TGTGCCAGCGTTTGCCGGGGGCCCTCAGATACGCAGTATTTT.

The rearrangement joins TRBV25-1 to TRBJ2-7; possibly TRBD2 for D (5 bases). CDR3 size: 13 residues. The V gene's germline CDR1 is MGHDK and CDR2 SYGVNS. Between the trimmed V and J ends, which lost 4 bases and 7 bases, there was a span of 14 bases. The CDR3 DNA reads TGTGCCAGCAGTGTTCGGGAAATGGGAGAGCAGTACTTC. This encodes CASSVREMGEQYF.

This clonotype was counted ten times or more. The rearrangement uses TRBV12-3 or TRBV12-4 and TRBJ2-7; no reliable D call. The CDR3 sequence is 14 residues long. V was pared by 2 bases and J by 3 bases, with 11 bases between. The CDR3 nucleotides read TGTGCCAGCAGTTTAAAAGATCGGCGCTACGAGCAGTACTTC. Amino acid sequence: CASSLKDRRYEQYF.

J is TRBJ2-1 and V is TRBV7-9, with 11 positions matching TRBD2. CDR1 is SEHNR, CDR2 FQNEAQ, per germline (reference sequence). The junction had 12 bases not matched to a gene; V was cut back by 3 bases and J by 8 bases. The CDR3 contains 17 residues. DNA of the CDR3: TGTGCCAGCAGCTTCCCCATGGTAGCGGGAGGGCCCGATGAGCAGTTCTTC. Its translation: CASSFPMVAGGPDEQFF.

The chain recombines TRBV11-2 with TRBJ2-1; TRBD1 agrees at 7 bases. This CDR3 spans 15 amino acids. Unmatched junction bases numbered 3, after V lost 2 bases and J lost 2 bases. CDR1 is SGHAT, CDR2 FQNNGV, per germline. The CDR3 is CASSLFRGTYNEQFF. For the CDR3, the DNA is TGTGCCAGCAGCTTATTCAGGGGGACCTACAATGAGCAGTTCTTC.

The genes are TRBV27 and TRBJ2-7; the match to TRBD2 covers 9 bases. Germline V gene lookup returns CDR1 MNHEY and CDR2 SMNVEV (reference sequence). V lost 4 bases and J lost 7; bases outside the gene matches: 11. This CDR3 has 15 residues. The CDR3, as DNA: TGTGCCAGCAGTTCACCGGGACTAGCCGTCGGGGAGCAGTACTTC. Translated, it gives CASSSPGLAVGEQYF.

A single count supports this clonotype. This chain uses TRBV4-2 with TRBJ2-4; 13 bases are shared with TRBD2. V shed 3 bases, J shed 4 bases, and the junction held 6 bases outside the gene matches. CDR1 is LGHNA, CDR2 YNFKEQ, per germline. This CDR3 region has 17 residues. Here the CDR3 reads CASSHVGLAGEKNIQYF. CDR3 sequence (DNA): TGTGCCAGCAGCCACGTCGGACTAGCGGGAGAGAAAAACATTCAGTACTTC.

The chain is built from TRBV4-1 and TRBJ1-1; D is perhaps TRBD1 (5 bases). The CDR3 extends over 17 amino acids. Germline V gene lookup returns CDR1 MGHRA and CDR2 YSYEKL. V lost 0 bases and J lost 0, with 14 bases in between. In DNA form, the CDR3 reads TGCGCCAGCAGCCAAGAAGGGAAGGGACGGCTGAACACTGAAGCTTTCTTT. Amino acid sequence: CASSQEGKGRLNTEAFF.

The rearrangement links TRBV20-1 to TRBJ2-2; tentatively, D is TRBD1 (5 bases). The V gene's germline CDR1 is DFQATT and CDR2 SNEGSKA (reference sequence). This CDR3 is built from 14 residues. Trimming stripped 2 bases from V and 1 base from J, with 8 bases between. Here the CDR3 DNA reads TGCAGTGCTAGACAGGGTGGGAACACCGGGGAGCTGTTTTTT. Amino acid sequence: CSARQGGNTGELFF.

This rearrangement joins TRBV12-3 or TRBV12-4 to TRBJ2-7; 9 bases agree with TRBD2. Losses at the gene ends were 5 bases for V and 2 bases for J; bases not matched to a gene: 4. This CDR3 has 14 amino acids. CDR3 amino acids: CASSSGGLPYEQYF. CDR3 nucleotide sequence: TGTGCCAGCAGTAGCGGGGGGCTGCCCTACGAGCAGTACTTC.

This clonotype appeared a few times. The gene calls are TRBV5-1 and TRBJ2-3; no clear D. V lost 2 bases to trimming and J lost 0 bases, with 10 bases between them. This CDR3 region has 15 residues. From germline, CDR1 is SGHRS and CDR2 YFSETQ. The DNA for the CDR3 is TGCGCCAGCAGCTTACATGGCCCTAGCACAGATACGCAGTATTTT. Residues: CASSLHGPSTDTQYF.

The chain couples TRBV25-1 to TRBJ2-7; 10 positions agree with TRBD2. V lost 4 bases and J lost 3; bases outside the gene matches: 6. Germline V CDR1 and CDR2: MGHDK, SYGVNS. CDR3 size: 15 residues. The CDR3 DNA reads TGTGCCAGCAGTGCCCCGATAGCGGGAGGCTACGAGCAGTACTTC. Amino acid sequence: CASSAPIAGGYEQYF.

This sequence joins TRBV20-1 and TRBJ2-7, with a weak D call TRBD1 (6 bases). V was shortened by 3 bases and J by 2 bases, with 17 bases between the two germline ends. Germline-derived CDR1 and CDR2 are DFQATT and SNEGSKA (reference sequence). The CDR3 is 15 residues long. CDR3 sequence: CSARGALRSPYEQYF. CDR3 nucleotides: TGCAGTGCTAGGGGGGCTTTACGATCCCCCTACGAGCAGTACTTC.

Written as DNA, the CDR3 is TGTGCCAGCAGCGCCATAGCGGGAGAGGTCGCAGATACGCAGTATTTT. Amino acid sequence: CASSAIAGEVADTQYF. The chain is built from TRBV9 and TRBJ2-3; 9 bases are shared with TRBD2. The CDR3 length is 16 residues. V was clipped by 3 bases and J by 4 bases; unmatched bases: 9. CDR1 is SGDLS and CDR2 is YYNGEE in the germline V gene.

The V gene is TRBV20-1, the J gene TRBJ2-1; D might be TRBD1 (6 bases). The CDR3 contains 15 residues. The ends were cut back, 3 bases at V and 3 bases at J, with 15 bases in the middle. CDR1 is DFQATT and CDR2 is SNEGSKA in the germline V gene (reference sequence). CDR3 sequence: CSASPTEGGYNEQFF. The CDR3 DNA reads as TGCAGTGCTAGTCCCACCGAAGGGGGCTACAATGAGCAGTTCTTC.

The gene calls are TRBV7-9 and TRBJ2-1; D gene unclear. Trimming shortened V by 5 bases and J by 0 bases, and 17 bases separated the two germline ends. Per germline, CDR1 SEHNR and CDR2 FQNEAQ (reference sequence). This CDR3 is built from 17 residues. CDR3 DNA sequence: TGTGCCAGCAGCCCCGCCCCTACGCGGACCTCCTACAATGAGCAGTTCTTC. This translates into CASSPAPTRTSYNEQFF.

The rearrangement links TRBV28 to TRBJ2-7; D is perhaps TRBD1 or TRBD2 (5 bases each). Between the trimmed V and J ends, which lost 4 bases and 3 bases, there was a span of 10 bases. CDR1 is MDHEN and CDR2 is SYDVKM in the germline V gene. The length of the CDR3 is 13 residues. CDR3 sequence (DNA): TGTGCCAGCAGTTATGGGGACGGCTACGAGCAGTACTTC. It codes for CASSYGDGYEQYF.

This clonotype was observed once. This may arise from a read error, as a much more abundant clone is one base away. The chain couples TRBV29-1 to TRBJ2-1; no clear D gene. Germline CDR1 SQVTM, CDR2 ANQGSEA. The CDR3 runs to 13 residues. The V end was cut by 4 bases, the J end by 13 bases, with 20 bases between. The CDR3 bases are TGCAGCGTTGGTGTGATCAGGTTCGAGACCCAGTTCTTC. Residues: CSVGVIRFETQFF.

This clonotype came up once. This chain joins TRBV2 and TRBJ2-7, with no clear D. Trimming pared 6 bases from V and 3 bases from J, leaving 15 bases between. The CDR3 extends over 14 amino acids. The germline CDR1 and CDR2 sequences are SNHLY and FYNNEI. In DNA, the CDR3 is TGTGCCAGCAGACTCGACCGCCAGAGCTACGAGCAGTACTTC. Residues: CASRLDRQSYEQYF.

There are a few counts of this clonotype. The chain couples TRBV5-1 to TRBJ2-5; D might be TRBD1 (5 bases). The CDR3 covers 13 residues. The ends were cut back, 4 bases at V and 5 bases at J, with 12 bases in the middle. CDR1 is SGHRS, CDR2 YFSETQ, per germline. DNA of the CDR3: TGCGCCAGCAGCGTGACAGTATGGGAGACCCAGTACTTC. Translation: CASSVTVWETQYF. The full variable domain, its missing parts supplied by reference TRBV5-1 and TRBJ2-5, is KAGVTQTPRYLIKTRGQQVTLSCSPISGHRSVSWYQQTPGQGLQFLFEYFSETQRNKGNFPGRFSGRQFSNSRSEMNVSTLELGDSALYLCASSVTVWETQYFGPGTRLLVL.

The chain uses TRBV7-2 and TRBJ2-2; TRBD2 aligns across 7 bases. CDR3 length: 17 residues. J gave up 0 bases and V 5 bases, and 9 bases lay outside the gene matches. CDR1 is SGHTA, CDR2 FQGNSA, per germline. CDR3 protein: CASSHMPGLPNTGELFF. The CDR3 DNA reads TGTGCCAGCAGCCACATGCCGGGACTACCGAACACCGGGGAGCTGTTTTTT. The full variable domain, completed using reference TRBV7-2 and TRBJ2-2, is GAGVSQSPSNKVTEKGKDVELRCDPISGHTALYWYRQSLGQGLEFLIYFQGNSAPDKSGLPSDRFSAERTGGSVSTLTIQRTQQEDSAVYLCASSHMPGLPNTGELFFGEGSRLTVL.

V and J are TRBV3-1 and TRBJ2-1, with TRBD2 identical over 15 bases. The CDR3 has 17 residues. The J segment lost 9 bases and the V segment lost 0 bases, leaving 6 bases of the junction unmatched. Germline CDR1 reads LGHDT; CDR2 reads YNNKEL (reference sequence). CDR3 protein: CASSQDTGLAGGCEQFF. The DNA for the CDR3 is TGTGCCAGCAGCCAAGATACGGGACTAGCGGGGGGTTGTGAGCAGTTCTTC.

This clonotype showed up many times. The rearrangement links TRBV5-1 to TRBJ2-7, with 10 nucleotides matching TRBD1. The CDR3 contains 13 residues. The trim removed 3 bases at V and 5 bases at J, leaving 2 bases unmatched. The V gene's germline CDR1 is SGHRS and CDR2 YFSETQ. CDR3 in amino acids: CASSSGQGNEQYF. CDR3 in DNA: TGCGCCAGCAGCTCGGGACAGGGGAACGAGCAGTACTTC.

V gene TRBV9 combines with J gene TRBJ2-5; D is unclear. This CDR3 is built from 13 residues. The V end lost 1 base, the J end lost 7 bases, and 11 bases lay between the germline ends. Germline V CDR1 and CDR2: SGDLS, YYNGEE. DNA of the CDR3: TGTGCCAGCAGCGTACAAGCTTTTGGGACCCAGTACTTC. This sequence encodes CASSVQAFGTQYF.

The chain is built from TRBV20-1 and TRBJ2-7; no clear D. V lost 6 bases, J lost 2 bases, and 11 bases lay in between. Germline V gene data show CDR1 as DFQATT and CDR2 as SNEGSKA (reference sequence). The CDR3 totals 12 residues. This chain's CDR3 is CSAADATYEQYF. CDR3 nucleotide sequence: TGCAGTGCCGCGGACGCAACCTACGAGCAGTACTTC.

This clonotype was detected many times. The gene calls are TRBV28 and TRBJ1-2; no clear D. There are 12 residues in the CDR3. V was cut by 3 bases and J by 4 bases, with 6 bases left in between. The germline V gene encodes CDR1 MDHEN and CDR2 SYDVKM. The CDR3 loop reads CASSFGFYGYTF. CDR3 bases: TGTGCCAGCAGTTTTGGTTTCTATGGCTACACCTTC.